These T cell receptor beta chains were read from a single sample in a study of OX40 agonist ivuxolimab in advanced cancers. The data were produced by immunoSEQ multiplex PCR, yet TCRdb's version contains in-frame clones alone and is incomplete. The sample lists about 120,000 clones, approximately 92% occurring once. Sequencing was performed on CD4+ or CD8+ T cells sorted from blood, taken in a trial of the OX40 agonist ivuxolimab. These receptors all come from an adult with an advanced solid tumor such as melanoma, head and neck, liver or kidney cancer. CDR3s include the opening cysteine and the closing phenylalanine or tryptophan. D genes are given only for firm matches. Some rows mark clone size as missing; the rest say once, few, many or name a class of expanded clone.

j_call | clone_size | v_call | d_call | cdr3_nt | cdr3_aa
TRBJ2-3 | . | TRBV7-9 | . | TGTGCCAGCAGCTTAGCCCTAATACGCACAGATACGCAGTATTTT | CASSLALIRTDTQYF
TRBJ2-7 | . | TRBV4-3 | TRBD2 | TGCGCCAGCAGCCTAGCGGGGGGGCAGGGCGAGCAGTACTTC | CASSLAGGQGEQYF
TRBJ1-1 | . | TRBV7-2 | . | TGTGCCTCACAGGACCCAAGGGGGAACACTGAAGCTTTCTTT | CASQDPRGNTEAFF
TRBJ1-4 | . | TRBV19 | . | TGTGCCAGTAGTGAACAGGTGGATGAAAAACTGTTTTTT | CASSEQVDEKLFF
TRBJ2-7 | once | TRBV4-1 | . | TGCGCCAGCAGCCAAGTAAGGGACGTGCAGTACTTC | CASSQVRDVQYF
TRBJ1-5 | . | TRBV7-9 | . | TGTGCCAGCAGCTTAGGGGTGGAACAGCCCCAGCATTTT | CASSLGVEQPQHF
TRBJ1-2 | once | TRBV9 | TRBD1 | TGTGCCAGCAGCGCCGGACAGGGGATCTATGGCTACACCTTC | CASSAGQGIYGYTF
TRBJ1-5 | . | TRBV7-9 | . | TGTGCCAGCAGCTCGGGACACAGTTTAGCTCAGCCCCAGCATTTT | CASSSGHSLAQPQHF
TRBJ1-1 | . | TRBV28 | . | TGTGCCAGCAGTTTACTGAAGGGAAACACTGAAGCTTTCTTT | CASSLLKGNTEAFF
TRBJ1-1 | once | TRBV9 | . | TGTGCCAGCAGCGTAGGGGGAGACAGGAGCTCTGAAGCTTTCTTT | CASSVGGDRSSEAFF
TRBJ2-5 | . | TRBV5-1 | TRBD2 | TGCGCCAGCAGCCCGGGACTAGCGGGGGGACGAGAGACCCAGTACTTC | CASSPGLAGGRETQYF
TRBJ2-3 | few | TRBV7-6 | . | TGTGCCAGCAGCTTAGAACCCACAGATACGCAGTATTTT | CASSLEPTDTQYF
TRBJ2-7 | once | TRBV6-1 | TRBD1 | TGTGCCAGCAGTGTAACCGGGACAGGGCCTGTCTACGAGCAGTACTTC | CASSVTGTGPVYEQYF
TRBJ2-2 | . | TRBV5-6 | . | TGTGCCAGCAGCCCCCCGGGACAAAGAACCGGGGAGCTGTTTTTT | CASSPPGQRTGELFF
TRBJ2-3 | once | TRBV19 | TRBD2 | TGTGCCAGTAGTATAGAGAAAGCGGGGTACACAGATACGCAGTATTTT | CASSIEKAGYTDTQYF
TRBJ1-5 | few | TRBV7-9 | TRBD1 | TGTGCCAGCAGCTTAGCTACCGGGACAGGGAATCAGCCCCAGCATTTT | CASSLATGTGNQPQHF
TRBJ1-2 | . | TRBV19 | . | TGTGCCAGTCGGGGGGAAGGCGGCTACACCTTC | CASRGEGGYTF
TRBJ2-6 | . | TRBV5-1 | TRBD1 | TGCGCCAGCAGCTTTATAGGACAGGGGTGGCCGGGGGTCTCTGGGGCCAACGTCCTGACTTTC | CASSFIGQGWPGVSGANVLTF
TRBJ1-1 | . | TRBV2 | . | TGTGCCAGCAGTTATTCGAGGTCTGAAGCTTTCTTT | CASSYSRSEAFF
TRBJ1-2 | once | TRBV29-1 | . | TGCAGCGTTGATGGGGCAGGCGAGGGTAACTATGGCTACACCTTC | CSVDGAGEGNYGYTF
TRBJ1-5 | . | TRBV7-9 | . | TGTGCCAGCAGCTCGACAGAGAACAATCAGCCCCAGCATTTT | CASSSTENNQPQHF
TRBJ1-5 | . | TRBV21-1 | . | TGTGCCAGCAGCAAACTGACAGGGAGCAATCAGCCCCAGCATTTT | CASSKLTGSNQPQHF
TRBJ2-3 | . | TRBV7-7 | . | TGTGCCAGCAGCCTCGACAGCACAGATACGCAGTATTTT | CASSLDSTDTQYF
TRBJ1-4 | once | TRBV4-3 | . | TGCGCCAGCAGCCAATCGGGACTCAATGAAAAACTGTTTTTT | CASSQSGLNEKLFF
TRBJ2-3 | . | TRBV5-1 | TRBD2 | TGCGCCAGTTCACTAGCGGGGTGGGCAGATACGCAGTATTTT | CASSLAGWADTQYF
TRBJ2-6 | once | TRBV6-6 | . | TGTGCCAGCAGTTCCTGGACTGGGGCCAACGTCCTGACTTTC | CASSSWTGANVLTF
TRBJ2-3 | . | TRBV29-1 | . | TGCAGCGTTGAGGAGAACACAGATACGCAGTATTTT | CSVEENTDTQYF
TRBJ1-2 | few | TRBV7-9 | TRBD1 | TGTGCCAGCGGGACAGGGTATGGCTACACCTTC | CASGTGYGYTF
TRBJ2-2 | . | TRBV6-1 | . | TGTGCCAGCAGTAAGGAACCAAACACCGGGGAGCTGTTTTTT | CASSKEPNTGELFF
TRBJ2-5 | . | TRBV7-8 | . | TGTGCCAGCAGCTCCCGGGACGGGGAGACCCAGTACTTC | CASSSRDGETQYF
TRBJ2-2 | . | TRBV7-2 | . | TGTGCCAGCCCCACCGCGGGGTTCAAGAACACCGGGGAGCTGTTTTTT | CASPTAGFKNTGELFF
TRBJ2-5 | . | TRBV18 | . | TGTGCCAGCTCACCAATCGTCCTTACCACAGGGTCGGGAGAGACCCAGTACTTC | CASSPIVLTTGSGETQYF
TRBJ2-2 | . | TRBV5-1 | TRBD1 | TGCGCCAGCAGCTGGGGACAGACCGGGGAGCTGTTTTTT | CASSWGQTGELFF
TRBJ1-1 | . | TRBV6-1 | . | TGTGCCAGCAGTGCCCTCTCGGTGGGGAACACTGAAGCTTTCTTT | CASSALSVGNTEAFF
TRBJ2-2 | . | TRBV18 | . | TGTGCCAGCTCACCACTGAACAGGGAAGGGGAGCTGTTTTTT | CASSPLNREGELFF
TRBJ1-3 | . | TRBV5-1 | . | TGCGCCAGCAGCTTGGAGAGGGGAAACACCATATATTTT | CASSLERGNTIYF
TRBJ1-1 | . | TRBV11-3 | . | TGTGCCAGCAGCTCCCCCAGGGCGTCTGAAGCTTTCTTT | CASSSPRASEAFF
TRBJ1-4 | . | TRBV4-1 | . | TGCGCCAGCAGCCAGCAGAATACGGATACTAATGAAAAACTGTTTTTT | CASSQQNTDTNEKLFF
TRBJ2-7 | . | TRBV5-6 | . | TGTGCCAGCTCGGGGTTAATAAACTACGAGCAGTACTTC | CASSGLINYEQYF
TRBJ2-1 | . | TRBV30 | TRBD1 | TGTGCCTGGAGTCGACCGGGACAGAGCTCCTACAATGAGCAGTTCTTC | CAWSRPGQSSYNEQFF
TRBJ1-5 | . | TRBV19 | . | TGTGCCAGTAGTAGGGGCTGGGGTGCGGAGCCCCAGCATTTT | CASSRGWGAEPQHF
TRBJ2-2 | . | TRBV7-8 | TRBD2 | TGTGCCAGCAGCATAGGACTAGCGGGGGGTAAAGAGCTGTTTTTT | CASSIGLAGGKELFF
TRBJ1-2 | once | TRBV30 | . | TGTGCCTGGAGTGTAAGGCCTAACTATGGCTACACCTTC | CAWSVRPNYGYTF
TRBJ1-5 | . | TRBV30 | . | TGTGCCTGGCAAACTAGCAATCAGCCCCAGCATTTT | CAWQTSNQPQHF
TRBJ1-1 | . | TRBV10-3 | . | TGTGCCACCTCGACGGTCAACACTGAAGCTTTCTTT | CATSTVNTEAFF
TRBJ2-3 | . | TRBV28 | TRBD2 | TGTGCCAGCAGGGGACCCGGGACTAGCGGGGGGGCCCCAGATACGCAGTATTTT | CASRGPGTSGGAPDTQYF
TRBJ1-1 | . | TRBV29-1 | . | TGCAGCGTAATGTTGAACACTGAAGCTTTCTTT | CSVMLNTEAFF
TRBJ1-1 | . | TRBV7-2 | . | TGTGCCAGCAGCCGGGACCACACTGAAGCTTTCTTT | CASSRDHTEAFF
TRBJ1-5 | many | TRBV27 | . | TGTGCCAGCAGCTGGGGGGTTGGCAATCAGCCCCAGCATTTT | CASSWGVGNQPQHF
TRBJ1-5 | once | TRBV9 | TRBD1 | TGTGCCAGCAGCGTAGAGGGACAGGAGAATCAGCCCCAGCATTTT | CASSVEGQENQPQHF
TRBJ1-5 | . | TRBV30 | . | TGTGCCTGGTCCCACTGGGGGCAGGGCAATCAGCCCCAGCATTTT | CAWSHWGQGNQPQHF